This T cell receptor (beta chain) was recorded in a study of shared clonotypes between healthy human individuals. Study-level information: Serving as donors were a couple of women and three men, whose ages spanned 18 to 49.

Sequencing was performed with immunoSEQ multiplex PCR; in TCRdb, only in-frame clones are kept and a portion is missing. The table shows 1,500,000 or so clones, with roughly 96% occurring only once. There are a few counts of this clone. The clonotype was recovered from a man younger than 40 in good health. Sequenced input: naive CD4+ T cells sorted from blood. The subset here: CD45RA+ positively selected.

The CDR3 loop is CASRDRLFNQPQHF. The CDR3 DNA is TGTGCCAGCCGGGACAGGTTATTCAATCAGCCCCAGCATTTT. The chain combines TRBV2 with TRBJ1-5, with 8 nucleotides matching TRBD1. V lost 8 bases, J lost 3 bases, and 6 bases stayed unmatched. This CDR3 contains 14 residues. Germline-derived CDR1 and CDR2 are SNHLY and FYNNEI.